Listed below are T cell receptor beta chains from one sample, sequenced in a study of cytomegalovirus exposure and HLA in healthy donors. The protocol was immunoSEQ multiplex PCR, while the TCRdb copy is restricted to in-frame clones and leaves out a portion. The data hold roughly 100,000 clones, with 60% to 85% observed a single time. The sample comprised PBMCs. The source of these receptors is a man aged 50-60 years in good health and CMV-seropositive. Each CDR3 is given with its conserved first and last residue. Fields, in order: clone size, D gene, J gene, V gene, CDR3 DNA, CDR3 protein. A D gene is named only where the DNA matches it firmly. Some rows mark clone size as missing; the rest say once, few, many or name a class of expanded clone.

size: -
D: TRBD1
J: TRBJ2-1
V: TRBV10-3
DNA: TGTGCCATCAGGGACAGGGGACGAAATGAGCAGTTCTTC
CDR3: CAIRDRGRNEQFF

size: -
D: TRBD2
J: TRBJ2-3
V: TRBV10-3
DNA: TGTGCCATCAGCCGCGGTCTAGCGGGAGCGGGAGATACGCAGTATTTT
CDR3: CAISRGLAGAGDTQYF

size: -
D: -
J: TRBJ2-5
V: TRBV6-6
DNA: TGTGCCAGCAGTATGACAGTGTACGGAGAGACCCAGTACTTC
CDR3: CASSMTVYGETQYF

size: -
D: TRBD2
J: TRBJ2-7
V: TRBV6-5
DNA: TGTGCCAGCAGTCCTCCTAGCGGGACCAGCGAGCAGTACTTC
CDR3: CASSPPSGTSEQYF

size: -
D: -
J: TRBJ2-7
V: TRBV19
DNA: TGTGCCAGTAGTTCCCGACAGGGAGGTCCTGGCGAGCAGTACTTC
CDR3: CASSSRQGGPGEQYF

size: -
D: TRBD1
J: TRBJ2-7
V: TRBV11-2
DNA: TGTGCCAGCAGCTCAGGACAGGCCAATGGGAACGAGCAGTACTTC
CDR3: CASSSGQANGNEQYF

size: -
D: -
J: TRBJ2-1
V: TRBV6-1
DNA: TGTGCCAGCAGGACAGAAGAGCAGTTCTTC
CDR3: CASRTEEQFF

size: -
D: -
J: TRBJ2-2
V: TRBV9
DNA: TGTGCCAGCAGCGTAGTTTCGGGGGACGGGGAGCTGTTTTTT
CDR3: CASSVVSGDGELFF

size: once
D: -
J: TRBJ2-5
V: TRBV14
DNA: TGTGCCAGCAGCCAAAACACAGAGACCCAGTACTTC
CDR3: CASSQNTETQYF

size: few
D: -
J: TRBJ1-2
V: TRBV28
DNA: TGTGCCAGCCTTGAGGGAGGAGGGGACTATGGCTACACCTTC
CDR3: CASLEGGGDYGYTF

size: -
D: -
J: TRBJ2-7
V: TRBV18
DNA: TGTGCCAGCTCACCACCTCAGGGCGCCTCCTACGAGCAGTACTTC
CDR3: CASSPPQGASYEQYF

size: -
D: TRBD2
J: TRBJ2-3
V: TRBV28
DNA: TGTGCCAGCAGTTTTACTAGCGGGTACCAAAGCACAGATACGCAGTATTTT
CDR3: CASSFTSGYQSTDTQYF

size: -
D: -
J: TRBJ2-7
V: TRBV27
DNA: TGTGCCAGCTCTCACGGCGGTTCCTACGAGCAGTACTTC
CDR3: CASSHGGSYEQYF

size: once
D: TRBD1
J: TRBJ1-1
V: TRBV19
DNA: TGTGCCAGTAGTATAGCCCGGACAGGCAGTACTGAAGCTTTCTTT
CDR3: CASSIARTGSTEAFF

size: once
D: TRBD1
J: TRBJ1-1
V: TRBV7-2
DNA: TGTGCCAGCAGCCGACAGGGGAGACTGGATGAAGCTTTCTTT
CDR3: CASSRQGRLDEAFF

size: -
D: -
J: TRBJ2-1
V: TRBV19
DNA: TGTGCCAGTAGTCCCGACAAAGCTTCCTACAATGAGCAGTTCTTC
CDR3: CASSPDKASYNEQFF

size: -
D: -
J: TRBJ1-4
V: TRBV6-1
DNA: TGTGCCAGCAGTGAAGCTCAGACACCCATTCTCGGAAAACTGTTTTTT
CDR3: CASSEAQTPILGKLFF

size: -
D: -
J: TRBJ1-2
V: TRBV9
DNA: TGTGCCAGCAGCGTGGAGCAGGGGAACTATGGCTACACCTTC
CDR3: CASSVEQGNYGYTF

size: -
D: TRBD1
J: TRBJ1-3
V: TRBV19
DNA: TGTGCCAGTAGTTCCCGGGACAGAGGAAACACCATATATTTT
CDR3: CASSSRDRGNTIYF

size: -
D: TRBD2
J: TRBJ2-3
V: TRBV28
DNA: TGTGCCAGCAAGTTTCCAACTAGCGGGATTAGCACAGATACGCAGTATTTT
CDR3: CASKFPTSGISTDTQYF

size: -
D: TRBD2
J: TRBJ2-1
V: TRBV19
DNA: TGTGCCAGTAATCAAGCGGGAGTTCCCTACAATGAGCAGTTCTTC
CDR3: CASNQAGVPYNEQFF

size: few
D: TRBD2
J: TRBJ2-1
V: TRBV5-1
DNA: TGCGCCAGCAGCTTCCTGGGACTAGCGGGAGTCTACAATGAGCAGTTCTTC
CDR3: CASSFLGLAGVYNEQFF

size: -
D: TRBD1
J: TRBJ2-7
V: TRBV5-1
DNA: TGCGCCAGCAGCGCCGGACAGGGATACGAGCAGTACTTC
CDR3: CASSAGQGYEQYF

size: -
D: -
J: TRBJ1-2
V: TRBV7-9
DNA: TGTGCCAGCAGCTTATCGGCAGGCAATGGCTACACCTTC
CDR3: CASSLSAGNGYTF

size: -
D: -
J: TRBJ2-7
V: TRBV11-2
DNA: TGTGCCAGCAGCTCGTCGGGACTCTACGAGCAGTACTTC
CDR3: CASSSSGLYEQYF

size: once
D: -
J: TRBJ2-3
V: TRBV5-1
DNA: TGCGCCAGCAGCTCCCTAGGAAGGGGCGGACAGAGCACAGATACGCAGTATTTT
CDR3: CASSSLGRGGQSTDTQYF

size: -
D: -
J: TRBJ1-5
V: TRBV6-1
DNA: TGTGCCAGCAGTGAGGGGGGTGGCGGTCAGCCCCAGCATTTT
CDR3: CASSEGGGGQPQHF

size: -
D: -
J: TRBJ2-7
V: TRBV29-1
DNA: TGCAGCGTATCCGGCGGGGGCAGTCTCTACGAGCAGTACTTC
CDR3: CSVSGGGSLYEQYF

size: few
D: -
J: TRBJ1-2
V: TRBV5-1
DNA: TGCGCCAGCAGCTTGGAAGATGTGGGAGATGGCTACACCTTC
CDR3: CASSLEDVGDGYTF

size: -
D: -
J: TRBJ1-4
V: TRBV4-3
DNA: TGCGCCAGCAGCCAAGATCAGGGTGAAAAACTGTTTTTT
CDR3: CASSQDQGEKLFF

size: -
D: TRBD1
J: TRBJ1-2
V: TRBV11-2
DNA: TGTGCCAGCAGCAAGGGGGACAGGGCGGAGGACTATGGCTACACCTTC
CDR3: CASSKGDRAEDYGYTF

size: -
D: -
J: TRBJ2-1
V: TRBV14
DNA: TGTGCCAGCAGCCAAATCTTGGGGGGAGTTAACAATGAGCAGTTCTTC
CDR3: CASSQILGGVNNEQFF

size: few
D: TRBD1
J: TRBJ1-2
V: TRBV7-9
DNA: TGTGCCAGCAGCTCTGACGGACAGGGGTTGGGTGGCTACACCTTC
CDR3: CASSSDGQGLGGYTF

size: -
D: -
J: TRBJ2-3
V: TRBV7-9
DNA: TGTGTCACGAGGTATAGCACAGATACGCAGTATTTT
CDR3: CVTRYSTDTQYF

size: once
D: -
J: TRBJ2-3
V: TRBV11-3
DNA: TGTGCCAGCAGCCAAACGCTTAGCTCCTTTGGCACAGATACGCAGTATTTT
CDR3: CASSQTLSSFGTDTQYF

size: -
D: -
J: TRBJ2-1
V: TRBV13
DNA: TGTGCCAGCAGCTTATCCCTAGCCCAAAGGGACAATGAGCAGTTCTTC
CDR3: CASSLSLAQRDNEQFF

size: -
D: TRBD1
J: TRBJ2-2
V: TRBV7-8
DNA: TGTGCCAGCAGCTTACAGGGGGTGGCCGGGGAGCTGTTTTTT
CDR3: CASSLQGVAGELFF

size: once
D: TRBD2
J: TRBJ2-4
V: TRBV19
DNA: TGTGCCAGTAGTATAGGGCTAGCGGGAGGTCTCCTACCAGCCAAAAACATTCAGTACTTC
CDR3: CASSIGLAGGLLPAKNIQYF

size: -
D: TRBD2
J: TRBJ2-5
V: TRBV7-9
DNA: TGTGCCAGCAGCCCGACTAGCGGGTACCAAGAGACCCAGTACTTC
CDR3: CASSPTSGYQETQYF

size: once
D: -
J: TRBJ2-1
V: TRBV19
DNA: TGTGCCAGTAGTATATTTCGGCAGGGTGTCAACAATGAGCAGTTCTTC
CDR3: CASSIFRQGVNNEQFF

size: -
D: TRBD2
J: TRBJ2-5
V: TRBV19
DNA: TGTGCCAGTAGCAGTAGCGGGAGTCGGGAGACCCAGTACTTC
CDR3: CASSSSGSRETQYF

size: -
D: TRBD1
J: TRBJ2-7
V: TRBV19
DNA: TGTGCCAGTAGTATAGGACAGGGGGCGTACGAGCAGTACTTC
CDR3: CASSIGQGAYEQYF

size: -
D: -
J: TRBJ2-1
V: TRBV7-3
DNA: TGTGCCAGCAGCTTAGGCCGACTGTCCAATGAGCAGTTCTTC
CDR3: CASSLGRLSNEQFF

size: -
D: TRBD1
J: TRBJ2-2
V: TRBV2
DNA: TGTGCCAGCAGTGAAACAGGGGTGGGCACCGGGGAGCTGTTTTTT
CDR3: CASSETGVGTGELFF